One T cell receptor (beta chain) is described in this entry. The CDR3 contains 12 residues. Germline V gene data show CDR1 as ENHRY and CDR2 as SYGVKD. V lost 10 bases and J 2 bases, leaving 12 bases between the germline ends. The data derive from a study of shared clonotypes between healthy human individuals. Produced via immunoSEQ multiplex PCR; TCRdb's table is partial and in-frame only. The data contain approximately 2.4 million clones, around 95% of them singletons. The specimen was naive CD4+ T cells sorted from blood. As for subset: CD45RA+ positively selected. The V and J genes are TRBV10-3 and TRBJ2-7; the D gene could be TRBD1 or TRBD2 (6 bases each). This clonotype was obtained from a man aged 18-30 years in good health. This CDR3 reads CATLEGAYEQYF. The CDR3 bases are TGTGCCACCCTGGAGGGGGCCTACGAGCAGTACTTC.